The T cell receptor beta chain described here comes from a study of T-cell reconstitution after alpha-beta-depleted transplantation in children. A few counts support this clonotype. Construction of the TCRbeta library involved unique molecular identifiers. TCRdb used MiXCR to reprocess the PCR reads, holding one entry per CDR3 protein. The sample includes some 140,000 distinct CDR3 sequences, 9.7% of them seen just once. The ends were cut back, 5 bases at V and 8 bases at J, with 21 bases in the middle. The CDR3 has 16 residues. CDR1 SGHAT and CDR2 FQNNGV come from the germline V gene. The chain carries TRBV11-2 and TRBJ1-4; no definite D call. The TCR was taken from a girl younger than two who had a stem cell transplant for combined immunodeficiency, so the T cells may come from the graft donor. Sequences were derived from PBMCs, mostly from graft donor cells, sampled 180 days after TCRalphabeta/CD19-depleted stem cell transplant. CDR3 nucleotide sequence: TGTGCCAGCAGCCCACCTTCCCTAAGCCTTAGAGAAAAACTGTTTTTT. Amino acids: CASSPPSLSLREKLFF.